Following are 17 T cell receptor beta chains from one sample sequenced in a study of T cells after yellow fever vaccination. Each CDR3 protein is one row after TCRdb ran MiXCR on the 5' RACE reads. The sample includes roughly 520,000 distinct CDR3 sequences, less than 25% of them seen just once. The sequenced sample was PBMCs, obtained roughly 23 days after the first yellow fever vaccination. These TCRs come from a man between 18 and 35 years old who received the YFV17D yellow fever vaccine.

This chain connects TRBV29-1 to TRBJ2-3, with 9 bases aligning to TRBD1. Germline V gene data show CDR1 as SQVTM and CDR2 as ANQGSEA. The CDR3 runs 13 residues. Germline trimming cut 4 bases from V and 3 bases from J; bases unmatched to any gene: 2. CDR3 bases: TGCAGCGTTGGACAGGGGGGGACAGATACGCAGTATTTT. Protein product: CSVGQGGTDTQYF.

The genes are TRBV7-6 and TRBJ2-5, with TRBD2 matching 8 bases. J was trimmed by 4 bases and V by 3 bases; bases with no gene match: 4. Germline V gene sequence: CDR1 SGHVS, CDR2 FNYEAQ. The CDR3 is 14 amino acids. In DNA form, the CDR3 reads TGTGCCAGCAGCTTCGGGACTAGGGGAGAGACCCAGTACTTC. Translating it yields CASSFGTRGETQYF.

This clonotype was observed a few times. The chain combines TRBV24-1 with TRBJ2-1; 8 bases match TRBD1. V shed 4 bases and J 5 bases; nucleotides not matched to a gene: 6. Germline CDR1 is KGHDR and CDR2 is SFDVKD. This CDR3 is built from 15 residues. CDR3 protein: CATSDPGQGDNEQFF. CDR3 DNA: TGTGCCACCAGTGACCCTGGACAGGGAGACAATGAGCAGTTCTTC.

This clonotype has more than one count but fewer than ten. V and J are TRBV20-1 and TRBJ2-7, with D possibly TRBD2 on 5 matching bases. This CDR3 region has 14 residues. Per germline, CDR1 DFQATT and CDR2 SNEGSKA (reference sequence). Deletions cut 6 bases from V and 4 bases from J, with 19 bases between. CDR3 in DNA: TGCAGTGCGACGGAGTCGACAAGCGGTTACGAGCAGTACTTC. Protein: CSATESTSGYEQYF.

The V and J genes are TRBV7-8 and TRBJ1-5; 8 nucleotides match TRBD1. Germline loops: CDR1 SGHVS, CDR2 FQNEAQ. The CDR3 consists of 17 residues. V gave up 6 bases and J gave up 1 base; unmatched junction bases: 11. The CDR3: CASSRGRQGRSNQPQHF. The DNA for the CDR3 is TGTGCCAGCAGTAGGGGTCGACAGGGGAGAAGCAATCAGCCCCAGCATTTT.

As regards this clonotype: This may be a read error: a much more frequent sequence differs by one nucleotide. For the CDR3, the DNA is TGTGCCAGCAGTTACTCTTCGGGGGCTGAAGCTTTCTTT. It codes for CASSYSSGAEAFF. The chain couples TRBV6-5 to TRBJ1-1; D may be TRBD1 (5 bases). Trimming left V 0 bases short and J 6 bases short, with 8 bases between. The CDR3 spans 13 residues. Germline values: CDR1 MNHEY, CDR2 SVGAGI.

A word on this clonotype: This may come from a read error, since a much larger clone is one base off. This chain links TRBV14 with TRBJ2-1; TRBD2 agrees at 11 bases. This CDR3 spans 15 amino acids. Germline V gives CDR1 SGHDN, CDR2 FVKESK. The V and J ends lost 6 bases and 6 bases, in that order; junction bases with no gene match: 7. The CDR3 protein is CASRIAGGESNEQFF. The CDR3 DNA follows: TGTGCCAGCAGAATAGCGGGGGGGGAATCCAATGAGCAGTTCTTC.

This chain links TRBV6-1 with TRBJ2-1; 9 bases line up with TRBD2. Looked up from germline, CDR1 is MNHNS and CDR2 is SASEGT. J was trimmed by 2 bases and V by 10 bases; bases with no gene match: 3. The CDR3 spans 13 residues. In DNA, the CDR3 is TGTGCCACCGAGCGGGGGGCCTACAATGAGCAGTTCTTC. Translation gives CATERGAYNEQFF.

The chain links TRBV5-1 to TRBJ2-2, with TRBD1 matching over 8 bases. The CDR3 runs 14 residues. V shed 4 bases and J 4 bases; nucleotides not matched to a gene: 3. The germline V gene encodes CDR1 SGHRS and CDR2 YFSETQ. CDR3 protein: CASSPGTGTGELFF. CDR3 nucleotide sequence: TGCGCCAGCAGCCCTGGGACAGGCACCGGGGAGCTGTTTTTT.

This rearrangement joins TRBV7-9 to TRBJ1-2; D is undetermined. The CDR3 sequence is 14 residues long. Germline V gene sequence: CDR1 SEHNR, CDR2 FQNEAQ (reference sequence). The V gene lost 5 bases and the J gene lost 3 bases, with 13 bases spanning the gap. CDR3 amino acids: CASSPVGGDYGYTF. CDR3 coding DNA: TGTGCCAGCAGCCCAGTGGGCGGGGACTATGGCTACACCTTC.

The chain recombines TRBV12-3 or TRBV12-4 with TRBJ2-7, with D perhaps TRBD2 (7 bases). The CDR3 is made up of 15 amino acids. V was shortened by 2 bases and J by 1 base, with 12 bases between the two germline ends. The chain's CDR3 is CASSLLGRGSYEQYF. In DNA form, the CDR3 reads TGTGCCAGCAGTTTACTGGGGAGGGGGTCCTACGAGCAGTACTTC.

This clonotype was detected only a few times. CDR3 coding DNA: TGTGCCAGCAGTTTTTCCGCGGGCGTGAGGGAGACCCAGTACTTC. Its translation is CASSFSAGVRETQYF. The V gene is TRBV12-3 or TRBV12-4, the J gene TRBJ2-5; D is possibly TRBD2 (5 bases). The CDR3 has 15 amino acids. Trimming shortened V by 3 bases and J by 5 bases, and 16 bases separated the two germline ends.

The chain carries TRBV19 and TRBJ2-3, with a tentative D call TRBD2 (7 bases). Per germline, CDR1 LNHDA and CDR2 SQIVND (reference sequence). The CDR3 is made up of 15 amino acids. V lost 7 bases and J lost 2, with 16 bases in between. This CDR3 reads CASKEGRGSTDTQYF. CDR3 sequence (DNA): TGTGCCAGTAAGGAAGGGAGGGGGTCCACAGATACGCAGTATTTT.

This clonotype has more than one count but fewer than ten. This rearrangement joins TRBV18 to TRBJ2-7; 8 positions agree with TRBD1. In germline, CDR1 is KGHSH, CDR2 LQKENI. The CDR3 is 15 amino acids. V trimming: 2 bases; J trimming: 7 bases; junction bases outside the gene matches: 10. The CDR3 here is CASSPLGQGPGEQYV. The CDR3 bases are TGTGCCAGCTCACCATTAGGACAGGGCCCGGGGGAGCAGTACGTC.

This clonotype appeared a few times. This chain connects TRBV5-1 to TRBJ2-3, with TRBD2 matching over 12 bases. Germline loops: CDR1 SGHRS, CDR2 YFSETQ. The length of the CDR3 is 16 residues. The V segment lost 0 bases and the J segment 5 bases; nucleotides outside the gene matches: 4. CDR3 nucleotides: TGCGCCAGCAGCTTGGGGGAACTAGCGGGGGGAGATACGCAGTATTTT. Translation gives CASSLGELAGGDTQYF.

The J gene is TRBJ2-3, the V gene TRBV7-2; D perhaps matches TRBD1 (6 bases). V lost 2 bases and J lost 2, with 17 bases in between. This CDR3 region has 17 residues. Per germline, CDR1 SGHTA and CDR2 FQGNSA. CDR3 in amino acids: CASSLIGQSTITDTQYF. CDR3 DNA sequence: TGTGCCAGCAGCTTAATTGGACAGAGCACAATCACAGATACGCAGTATTTT. The whole variable domain, filled in from reference TRBV7-2 and TRBJ2-3, reads GAGVSQSPSNKVTEKGKDVELRCDPISGHTALYWYRQSLGQGLEFLIYFQGNSAPDKSGLPSDRFSAERTGGSVSTLTIQRTQQEDSAVYLCASSLIGQSTITDTQYFGPGTRLTVL.

This clonotype was picked up a small number of times. Here the CDR3 reads CASRGDSPLHF. The DNA of the CDR3 is TGTGCCAGCAGAGGCGATTCACCCCTCCACTTT. V is TRBV6-1 and J is TRBJ1-6; D remains unclear. The CDR3 totals 11 residues. Germline values: CDR1 MNHNS, CDR2 SASEGT. The ends were cut back, 6 bases at V and 8 bases at J, with 5 bases in the middle.